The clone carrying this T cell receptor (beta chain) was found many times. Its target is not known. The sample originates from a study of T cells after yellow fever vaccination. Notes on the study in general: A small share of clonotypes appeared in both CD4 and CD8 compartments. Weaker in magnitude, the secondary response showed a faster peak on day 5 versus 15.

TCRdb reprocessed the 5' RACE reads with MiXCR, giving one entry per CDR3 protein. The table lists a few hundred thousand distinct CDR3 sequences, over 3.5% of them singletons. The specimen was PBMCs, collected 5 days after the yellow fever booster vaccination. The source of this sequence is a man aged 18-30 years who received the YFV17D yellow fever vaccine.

The CDR3 sequence is CASSQDLGGAYNEQFF. CDR3 nucleotides: TGCGCCAGCAGCCAAGATCTGGGGGGGGCCTACAATGAGCAGTTCTTC. The chain links TRBV4-3 to TRBJ2-1; 7 positions agree with TRBD2. Germline values: CDR1 LGHNA, CDR2 YSLEER. The CDR3 consists of 16 residues. The trim removed 0 bases at V and 2 bases at J, leaving 4 bases unmatched.